A selection of T cell receptor beta chains follows, all from one sample in a study of T cell changes during pregnancy in multiple sclerosis. TCRdb's table, derived via immunoSEQ multiplex PCR, lists solely in-frame clones and lacks some. The sample consists of around 40,000 clones, 85% to 90% of them appearing once. The input for sequencing was CD4+ T cells from peripheral blood mononuclear cells, taken in the first trimester of pregnancy. These receptors originate from a female donor with multiple sclerosis, enrolled in a pregnancy study. Both conserved end residues are part of each CDR3. The D gene is left open where the match is weak. A row's size may be missing; if present it is once, few, many or a size class.

>NA|TRBV19|TRBD2|TRBJ2-7
CASSILAGGIYEQYF
>once|TRBV5-6|NA|TRBJ1-5
CASSFSGVGSQPQHF
>NA|TRBV9|TRBD1|TRBJ1-1
CASSVAGTGGGTEAFF
>NA|TRBV7-3|TRBD1|TRBJ2-7
CASSASGQGTHEQYF
>NA|TRBV4-3|TRBD2|TRBJ2-1
CASSQEGEGPNYNEQFF
>NA|TRBV25-1|TRBD1|TRBJ1-5
CASSAGGLSNQPQHF
>NA|TRBV19|NA|TRBJ1-5
CASTPLWDYSNQPQHF
>NA|TRBV27|NA|TRBJ2-5
CASSFGYGLQETQYF
>NA|TRBV19|NA|TRBJ1-5
CASSVTSSGRGNQPQHF
>few|TRBV5-1|TRBD1|TRBJ1-1
CASSGQGGEAFF
>NA|TRBV5-1|TRBD2|TRBJ2-1
CASSFVTSDEQFF
>once|TRBV11-2|NA|TRBJ2-1
CASSLGGGKGNEQFF
>few|TRBV4-1|NA|TRBJ1-1
CASSQPLQGNEAFF
>NA|TRBV28|NA|TRBJ1-4
CASSFQGLGGTNEKLFF